The next 28 T cell receptor beta chains were all read from a single sample in a study of blood T cell repertoires in COVID-19 (dated by TCRdb to the early 2020s). Library creation used the immunoSEQ multiplex PCR assay. Sourced from immuneACCESS, this table was stored by TCRdb with only in-frame sequences that have V and J called. A share of the clones is absent; for the studies checked, an unresolved V gene accounts for under half, and the remainder has no known explanation. This sample holds 350,000 to 550,000 clones; around 87% were observed only once. The ten largest make up more than 0.95% of the sample. The specimen sequenced was PBMCs or T cells enriched from blood (not recorded which). Every receptor here comes from a man under 40 who had recovered from COVID-19.

The chain joins TRBV18 to TRBJ1-1; tentatively, D is TRBD1 (5 bases). Germline CDR1 is KGHSH and CDR2 is LQKENI. The CDR3 runs to 15 residues. V shed 5 bases and J shed 5 bases, with 18 bases lying between them. The CDR3 here is CASSELTGVGTEAFF. DNA for the CDR3: TGTGCCAGCTCAGAGCTCACGGGGGTTGGGACTGAAGCTTTCTTT.

The rearrangement links TRBV14 to TRBJ2-1; TRBD2 matches at 8 bases. The CDR3 is 16 amino acids. CDR1 SGHDN and CDR2 FVKESK come from the germline V gene. J lost 3 bases, V lost 0 bases, and 4 bases had no gene match. The CDR3 loop reads CASSQDHGTSYNEQFF. CDR3 coding DNA: TGTGCCAGCAGCCAAGATCATGGGACTAGCTACAATGAGCAGTTCTTC.

J is TRBJ1-2 and V is TRBV6-5; the D gene is possibly TRBD1 (6 bases). Between the trimmed V and J ends, which lost 7 bases and 2 bases, there was a span of 14 bases. From germline, CDR1 is MNHEY and CDR2 SVGAGI. This CDR3 contains 14 residues. CDR3 protein: CASTLRGGNYGYTF. CDR3 bases: TGTGCCAGCACCCTCCGAGGGGGAAACTATGGCTACACCTTC.

The rearrangement joins TRBV27 to TRBJ1-5; TRBD1 matches at 8 bases. CDR1 and CDR2 (germline): MNHEY, SMNVEV (reference sequence). The CDR3 totals 16 residues. V shed 5 bases and J 4 bases; nucleotides not matched to a gene: 10. The CDR3 sequence: CASSAGQGVGNQPQHF. The CDR3 region has the DNA TGTGCCAGCAGTGCCGGACAGGGAGTGGGGAATCAGCCCCAGCATTTT.

The chain employs TRBV5-6 and TRBJ1-6; D gene uncertain. Trimming pared 4 bases from V and 6 bases from J, leaving 2 bases between. CDR1 SGHDT and CDR2 YYEEEE come from the germline V gene. The CDR3 totals 11 residues. This CDR3 reads CASSRNSPLHF. CDR3 sequence (DNA): TGTGCCAGCAGCCGTAATTCACCCCTCCACTTT.

The chain links TRBV28 to TRBJ1-4; D not resolved. Germline lookup yields CDR1 MDHEN and CDR2 SYDVKM. The CDR3 is 14 residues long. Trimming removed 3 bases at V and 4 bases at J, with 9 bases between. The DNA for the CDR3 is TGTGCCAGCAGTTTCCCCCCAATTAATGAAAAACTGTTTTTT. Its protein is CASSFPPINEKLFF.

V usage is TRBV12-5 and J usage is TRBJ2-7; perhaps TRBD2 as D (5 bases). Germline CDR1 is LGHNT and CDR2 is FRNRAP. The CDR3 is made up of 18 amino acids. Trimming took off 0 bases at V and 3 bases at J, with 21 bases between the two ends. CDR3 protein: CASGLVFSGEPTIYEQYF. DNA for the CDR3: TGTGCTAGTGGTTTGGTCTTTTCCGGGGAACCGACTATCTACGAGCAGTACTTC.

In the case of this clone: Distinct nucleotide sequences in the sample also encode this CDR3. The rearrangement joins TRBV27 to TRBJ2-3, with 7 bases that match TRBD2. Germline CDR1 reads MNHEY; CDR2 reads SMNVEV (reference sequence). The CDR3 extends over 13 amino acids. V was clipped by 3 bases and J by 3 bases; unmatched bases: 0. The CDR3 DNA follows: TGTGCCAGCAGTTTGCGGGGGACAGATACGCAGTATTTT. Its translation: CASSLRGTDTQYF.

This clone turned up a few times. The chain is built from TRBV19 and TRBJ2-7, with 10 bases identical to TRBD1. This CDR3 comprises 14 residues. Germline CDR1 LNHDA, CDR2 SQIVND (reference sequence). Losses at the gene ends were 3 bases for V and 5 bases for J; bases not matched to a gene: 4. The CDR3 is CASSMGQGIHEQYF. In DNA form, the CDR3 reads TGTGCCAGTAGTATGGGACAGGGGATCCACGAGCAGTACTTC.

In regard to this clone: Other nucleotide sequences in the sample specify the same CDR3. The chain carries TRBV9 and TRBJ2-3, with D possibly TRBD2 on 6 matching bases. Germline CDR1 reads SGDLS; CDR2 reads YYNGEE. The length of the CDR3 is 15 residues. The germline V and J ends were trimmed by 2 bases and 0 bases, with 10 bases remaining between them. CDR3 loop: CASSVLAGSTDTQYF. In DNA, the CDR3 is TGTGCCAGCAGCGTCTTGGCGGGAAGCACAGATACGCAGTATTTT.

The chain carries TRBV30 and TRBJ1-5; no clear D gene. The CDR3 runs 13 residues. Trimming took off 1 base at V and 7 bases at J, with 11 bases between the two ends. Germline V gene sequence: CDR1 GTSNPN, CDR2 SVGIG (reference sequence). Written as DNA, the CDR3 is TGTGCCTGGAGTGCCCCTGGCCCCCAGCCCCAGCATTTT. It translates to CAWSAPGPQPQHF.

This chain links TRBV3-1 (or the pseudogene TRBV3-2) with TRBJ1-1, with unresolved D. The germline V gene has CDR1 LGHDT and CDR2 YNNKEL (reference sequence). V was trimmed by 0 bases and J by 6 bases, leaving 11 bases between them. The CDR3 has 14 amino acids. The CDR3 DNA is TGTGCCAGCAGCCAAGATCCCTCTAGCGCTGAAGCTTTCTTT. Its translation: CASSQDPSSAEAFF.

This clone was seen just once. The genes are TRBV29-1 and TRBJ2-1; possibly TRBD1 for D (7 bases). Germline CDR1 reads SQVTM; CDR2 reads ANQGSEA. The CDR3 runs to 13 residues. V lost 3 bases and J 4 bases, leaving 10 bases between the germline ends. The CDR3 coding sequence is TGCAGCGTTGACCCAGGGGGGTACAATGAGCAGTTCTTC. It yields the protein CSVDPGGYNEQFF.

CDR3: CASSPEGDADKNIQYF. The CDR3 bases are TGTGCCAGCAGCCCAGAGGGGGATGCCGACAAAAACATTCAGTACTTC. The chain has TRBV9 and TRBJ2-4; perhaps TRBD1 as D (6 bases). Germline V lookup: CDR1 SGDLS, CDR2 YYNGEE. This CDR3 contains 16 residues. Trimming took 4 bases from V and 3 from J, leaving 17 bases between them. Complete variable domain (other parts from reference TRBV9 and TRBJ2-4): DSGVTQTPKHLITATGQRVTLRCSPRSGDLSVYWYQQSLDQGLQFLIQYYNGEERAKGNILERFSAQQFPDLHSELNLSSLELGDSALYFCASSPEGDADKNIQYFGAGTRLSVL.

The chain recombines TRBV28 with TRBJ1-5; D possibly corresponds to TRBD1 (6 bases). The germline CDR1 and CDR2 sequences are MDHEN and SYDVKM. V was clipped by 5 bases and J by 7 bases, with 9 bases between them. This CDR3 has 12 amino acids. The CDR3 reads CASSGQNQPQHF. CDR3 nucleotides: TGTGCCAGCAGTGGACAGAACCAGCCCCAGCATTTT.

This clone turned up a few times. This chain joins TRBV7-7 and TRBJ2-7, with TRBD1 identical over 8 bases. CDR3 size: 15 residues. After removal of 5 bases from V and 2 bases from J, the junction contained 8 bases not matched to a gene. CDR1 and CDR2 (germline): SSHAT, FNYEAQ (reference sequence). The CDR3, as DNA: TGTGCCAGCAGCCCCGAAGGGACAGGCCCCTACGAGCAGTACTTC. Encoded protein: CASSPEGTGPYEQYF.

J is TRBJ2-5 and V is TRBV5-4; 14 bases line up with TRBD2. Germline V lookup: CDR1 SGHNT, CDR2 YYREEE (reference sequence). V lost 7 bases to trimming and J lost 1 base; unmatched junction nucleotides: 9. This CDR3 is built from 17 residues. The CDR3 loop reads CASGPGLAGEGQETQYF. The CDR3 coding sequence is TGTGCCAGCGGACCGGGACTAGCGGGGGAGGGCCAAGAGACCCAGTACTTC.

This chain connects TRBV30 to TRBJ2-1; 9 nucleotides align to TRBD2. V dropped 2 bases and J dropped 10; count of bases not matched to a gene: 9. This CDR3 is built from 14 residues. Germline V gives CDR1 GTSNPN, CDR2 SVGIG (reference sequence). The CDR3 coding sequence is TGTGCCTGGAGTCTGGCGGGAGGGCCTCGGGAGCAGTTCTTC. Translating gives CAWSLAGGPREQFF.

The chain uses TRBV3-1 (or the pseudogene TRBV3-2) and TRBJ2-6; the D gene is possibly TRBD1 (6 bases). The CDR3 is made up of 18 amino acids. Trimming removed 2 bases from V and 0 bases from J, with 14 bases in between. In germline, CDR1 is LGHDT, CDR2 YNNKEL (reference sequence). The CDR3, as DNA: TGTGCCAGCAGCCAATCCGGGACAAGGCCCTCTGGGGCCAACGTCCTGACTTTC. This gives the protein CASSQSGTRPSGANVLTF.

To note about this clone: Other DNA sequences in this specimen translate into the identical CDR3. This chain joins TRBV3-1 (or the pseudogene TRBV3-2) and TRBJ2-7; D ambiguous. Trimming removed 1 base at V and 5 bases at J, with 3 bases between. Germline CDR1 reads LGHDT; CDR2 reads YNNKEL (reference sequence). The CDR3 length is 11 residues. The CDR3 nucleotides are TGTGCCAGCAGCCAAGTTAACGAGCAGTACTTC. Amino acids: CASSQVNEQYF.

Comment on this clone: A much more abundant neighbour one base away suggests this may be a read error. The identical CDR3 is also encoded by other nucleotide sequences in the sample. V usage is TRBV2 and J usage is TRBJ1-2; no firm D call. Germline CDR1 reads SNHLY; CDR2 reads FYNNEI. This CDR3 spans 12 amino acids. The V end was cut by 4 bases, the J end by 2 bases, with 5 bases between. Here the CDR3 DNA reads TGTGCCAGCAGTGCCCAGAACTATGGCTACACCTTC. This translates into CASSAQNYGYTF.

This chain joins TRBV7-2 and TRBJ2-2, with 7 positions matching TRBD2. This CDR3 is 16 amino acids long. CDR1 SGHTA and CDR2 FQGNSA come from the germline V gene. The junction had 9 bases not matched to a gene; V was cut back by 5 bases and J by 3 bases. CDR3 protein: CASSNHVGRDTGELFF. DNA of the CDR3: TGTGCCAGCAGCAACCACGTTGGGAGGGACACCGGGGAGCTGTTTTTT.

Note on this clone: One junction end disagrees with the germline gene, perhaps due to a read error. The chain links TRBV24-1 to TRBJ2-7, with D maybe TRBD2 (8 bases). This CDR3 contains 11 residues. Germline CDR1 KGHDR, CDR2 SFDVKD. The CDR3 coding sequence is TGCGGGGGGGCAGGGGGTGACGAGCAGTACTTC. It translates to CGGAGGDEQYF.

V is TRBV30 and J is TRBJ2-5; D not certain. The CDR3 consists of 13 residues. Germline-derived CDR1 and CDR2 are GTSNPN and SVGIG (reference sequence). Trimming removed 4 bases at V and 3 bases at J, with 12 bases between. The DNA for the CDR3 is TGTGCCTGGATGGTTTCAGAAGAAGAGACCCAGTACTTC. This sequence encodes CAWMVSEEETQYF.

This chain connects TRBV28 to TRBJ2-5; 9 bases are a match to TRBD1. V trimming: 1 base; J trimming: 4 bases; junction bases outside the gene matches: 7. Germline V gives CDR1 MDHEN, CDR2 SYDVKM. The CDR3 runs 16 residues. The CDR3 protein is CASSLSGQGIRETQYF. In DNA, the CDR3 is TGTGCCAGCAGTTTATCGGGACAGGGTATTAGAGAGACCCAGTACTTC.

The chain carries TRBV4-1 and TRBJ2-5; TRBD2 matches 7 bases. Looked up from germline, CDR1 is MGHRA and CDR2 is YSYEKL. The CDR3 spans 16 residues. V shed 3 bases, J shed 4 bases, and the junction held 11 bases outside the gene matches. The CDR3 DNA reads TGCGCCAGCAGCCAGCTGGCGGGAGTCGGGTTAGAGACCCAGTACTTC. Encoded protein: CASSQLAGVGLETQYF.

This clone was recorded once. The chain carries TRBV30 and TRBJ1-6, with D hard to call. V shed 4 bases and J shed 7 bases, with 8 bases lying between them. The CDR3 runs to 12 residues. CDR1 and CDR2 (germline): GTSNPN, SVGIG (reference sequence). The CDR3 DNA reads TGTGCCTGGATGACTGGGAATTCACCCCTCCACTTT. It is translated as CAWMTGNSPLHF.

CDR3 DNA: TGTGCCAGCTCACCATTAGAGGGACAACATCATGGCTACACCTTC. Protein: CASSPLEGQHHGYTF. The chain employs TRBV18 and TRBJ1-2, with D perhaps matching TRBD1 (6 bases). The CDR3 runs 15 residues. The germline V and J ends were trimmed by 2 bases and 6 bases, with 16 bases remaining between them. Germline assignment: CDR1 KGHSH and CDR2 LQKENI.